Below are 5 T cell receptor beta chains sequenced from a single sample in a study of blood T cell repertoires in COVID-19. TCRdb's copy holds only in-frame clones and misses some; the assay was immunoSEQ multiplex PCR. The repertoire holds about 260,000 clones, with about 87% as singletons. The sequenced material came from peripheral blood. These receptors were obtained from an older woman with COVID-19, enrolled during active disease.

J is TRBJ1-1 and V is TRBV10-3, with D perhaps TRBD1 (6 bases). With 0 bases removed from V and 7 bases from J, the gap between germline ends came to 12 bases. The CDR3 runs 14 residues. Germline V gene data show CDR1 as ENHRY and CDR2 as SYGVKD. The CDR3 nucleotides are TGTGCCATCAGTGAGTCGAGCAGGGGTGGTGAAGCTTTCTTT. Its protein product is CAISESSRGGEAFF.

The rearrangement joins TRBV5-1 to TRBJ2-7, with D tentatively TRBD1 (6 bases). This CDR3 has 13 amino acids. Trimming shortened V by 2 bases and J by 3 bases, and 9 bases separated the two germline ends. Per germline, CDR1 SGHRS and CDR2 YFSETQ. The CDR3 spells CASSLQQGYEQYF. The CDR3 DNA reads TGCGCCAGCAGCTTACAACAGGGCTACGAGCAGTACTTC.

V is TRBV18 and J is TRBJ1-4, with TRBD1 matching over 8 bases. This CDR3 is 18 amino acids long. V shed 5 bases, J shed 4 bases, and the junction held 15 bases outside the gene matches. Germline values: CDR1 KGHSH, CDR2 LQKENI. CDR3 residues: CASSGPGQVSLNNEKLFF. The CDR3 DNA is TGTGCCAGCTCAGGGCCGGGACAGGTAAGCCTAAATAATGAAAAACTGTTTTTT. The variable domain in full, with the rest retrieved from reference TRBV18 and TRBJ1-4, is NAGVMQNPRHLVRRRGQEARLRCSPMKGHSHVYWYRQLPEEGLKFMVYLQKENIIDESGMPKERFSAEFPKEGPSILRIQQVVRGDSAAYFCASSGPGQVSLNNEKLFFGSGTQLSVL.

Written as DNA, the CDR3 is TGTGCCATCAGTGACGGGAGGGGAGGACAGCCCCAGCATTTT. It specifies CAISDGRGGQPQHF. This chain connects TRBV10-3 to TRBJ1-5; weak D call: TRBD1 (5 bases). CDR1 ENHRY and CDR2 SYGVKD come from the germline V gene. Trimming took 3 bases from V and 7 from J, leaving 13 bases between them. The CDR3 contains 14 residues.

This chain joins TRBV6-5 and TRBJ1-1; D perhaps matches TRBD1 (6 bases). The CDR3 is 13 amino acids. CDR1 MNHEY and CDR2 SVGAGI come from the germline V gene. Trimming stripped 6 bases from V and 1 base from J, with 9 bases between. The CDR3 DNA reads TGTGCCAGCAGGACACAGGGGAACACTGAAGCTTTCTTT. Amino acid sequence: CASRTQGNTEAFF.